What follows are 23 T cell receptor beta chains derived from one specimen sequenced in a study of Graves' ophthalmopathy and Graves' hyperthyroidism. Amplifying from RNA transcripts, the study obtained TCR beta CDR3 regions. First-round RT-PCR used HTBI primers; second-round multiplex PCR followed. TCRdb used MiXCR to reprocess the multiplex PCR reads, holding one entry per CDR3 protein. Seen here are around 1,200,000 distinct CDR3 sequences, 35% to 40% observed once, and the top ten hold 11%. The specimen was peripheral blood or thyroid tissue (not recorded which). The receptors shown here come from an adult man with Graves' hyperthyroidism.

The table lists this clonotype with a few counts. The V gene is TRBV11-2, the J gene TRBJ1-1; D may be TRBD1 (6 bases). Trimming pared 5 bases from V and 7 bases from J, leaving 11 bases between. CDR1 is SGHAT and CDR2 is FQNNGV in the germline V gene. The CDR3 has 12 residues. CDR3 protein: CASSRTDREAFF. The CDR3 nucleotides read TGTGCCAGCAGCCGGACAGACCGTGAAGCTTTCTTT.

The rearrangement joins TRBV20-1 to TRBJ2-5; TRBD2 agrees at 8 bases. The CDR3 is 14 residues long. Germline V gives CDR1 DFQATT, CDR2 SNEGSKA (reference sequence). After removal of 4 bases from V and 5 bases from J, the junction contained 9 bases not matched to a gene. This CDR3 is CSATPGGGGETQYF. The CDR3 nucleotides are TGCAGTGCTACCCCGGGGGGGGGGGGCGAGACCCAGTACTTC.

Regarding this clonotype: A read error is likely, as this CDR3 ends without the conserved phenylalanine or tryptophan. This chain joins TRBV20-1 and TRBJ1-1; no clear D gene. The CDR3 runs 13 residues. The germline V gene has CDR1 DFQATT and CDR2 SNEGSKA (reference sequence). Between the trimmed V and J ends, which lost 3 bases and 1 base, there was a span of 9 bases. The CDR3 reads CSARPSGNTEAFL. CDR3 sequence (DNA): TGCAGTGCTAGGCCCAGCGGGAACACTGAAGCTTTCCTT.

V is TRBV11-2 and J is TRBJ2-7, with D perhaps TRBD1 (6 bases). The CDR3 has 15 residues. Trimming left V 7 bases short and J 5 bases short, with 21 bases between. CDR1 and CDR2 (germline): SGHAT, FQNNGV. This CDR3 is CASKTQGSDPNEQYF. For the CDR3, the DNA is TGTGCCAGCAAAACCCAGGGGTCTGATCCCAACGAGCAGTACTTC. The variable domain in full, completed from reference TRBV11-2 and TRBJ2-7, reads EAGVAQSPRYKIIEKRQSVAFWCNPISGHATLYWYQQILGQGPKLLIQFQNNGVVDDSQLPKDRFSAERLKGVDSTLKIQPAKLEDSAVYLCASKTQGSDPNEQYFGPGTRLTVT.

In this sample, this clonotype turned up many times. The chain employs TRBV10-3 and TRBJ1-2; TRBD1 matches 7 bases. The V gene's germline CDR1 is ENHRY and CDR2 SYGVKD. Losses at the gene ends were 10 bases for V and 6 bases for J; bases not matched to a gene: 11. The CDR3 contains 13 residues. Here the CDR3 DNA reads TGTGCCACCGAAGGACAGGCCGGGGATGGCTACACCTTC. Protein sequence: CATEGQAGDGYTF.

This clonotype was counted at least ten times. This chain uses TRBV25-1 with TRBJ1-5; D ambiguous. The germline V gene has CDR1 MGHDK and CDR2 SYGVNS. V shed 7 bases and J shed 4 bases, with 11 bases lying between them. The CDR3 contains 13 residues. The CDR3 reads CASTAGWNQPQHF. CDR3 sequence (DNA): TGTGCCAGCACGGCCGGGTGGAATCAGCCCCAGCATTTT.

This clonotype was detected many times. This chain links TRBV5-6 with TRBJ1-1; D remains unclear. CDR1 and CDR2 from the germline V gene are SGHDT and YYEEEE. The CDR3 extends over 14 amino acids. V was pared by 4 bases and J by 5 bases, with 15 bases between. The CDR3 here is CASSPAGRSTEAFF. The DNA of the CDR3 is TGTGCCAGCAGCCCGGCGGGAAGGAGTACTGAAGCTTTCTTT.

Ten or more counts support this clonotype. The DNA for the CDR3 is TGTGCCATCAAGGAGACAGGGCTTTCCTACGAGCAGTACTTC. Translated, it gives CAIKETGLSYEQYF. This chain uses TRBV10-3 with TRBJ2-7; 7 bases are shared with TRBD1. CDR1 and CDR2 (germline): ENHRY, SYGVKD. The CDR3 consists of 14 residues. Trimming removed 7 bases from V and 1 base from J; junction bases left unmatched: 7.

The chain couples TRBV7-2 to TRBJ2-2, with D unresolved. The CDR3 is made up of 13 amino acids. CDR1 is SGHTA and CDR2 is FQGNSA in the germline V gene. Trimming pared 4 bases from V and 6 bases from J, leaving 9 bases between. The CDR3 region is CASSSLGPGELFF. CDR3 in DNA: TGTGCCAGCAGCTCCCTGGGTCCCGGGGAGCTGTTTTTT.

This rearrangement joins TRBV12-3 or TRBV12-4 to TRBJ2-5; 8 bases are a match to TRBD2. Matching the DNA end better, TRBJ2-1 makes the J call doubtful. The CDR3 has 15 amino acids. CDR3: CASSLGRGVQETQFF. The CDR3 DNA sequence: TGTGCCAGCAGTTTAGGGCGGGGGGTCCAAGAGACCCAGTTCTTC.

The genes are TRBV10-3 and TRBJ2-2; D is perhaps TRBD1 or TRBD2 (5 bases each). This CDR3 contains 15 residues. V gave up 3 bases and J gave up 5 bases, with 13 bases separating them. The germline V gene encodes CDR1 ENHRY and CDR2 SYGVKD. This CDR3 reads CAISDKGPGTGELFF. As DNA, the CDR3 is TGTGCCATCAGTGACAAGGGGCCGGGGACCGGGGAGCTGTTTTTT.

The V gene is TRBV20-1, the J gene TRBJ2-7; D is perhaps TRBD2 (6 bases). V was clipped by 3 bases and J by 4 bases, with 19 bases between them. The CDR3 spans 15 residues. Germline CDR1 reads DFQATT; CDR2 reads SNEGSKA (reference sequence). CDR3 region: CSASPPGVPDYEQYF. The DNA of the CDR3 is TGCAGTGCTAGTCCTCCGGGGGTACCGGATTACGAGCAGTACTTC.

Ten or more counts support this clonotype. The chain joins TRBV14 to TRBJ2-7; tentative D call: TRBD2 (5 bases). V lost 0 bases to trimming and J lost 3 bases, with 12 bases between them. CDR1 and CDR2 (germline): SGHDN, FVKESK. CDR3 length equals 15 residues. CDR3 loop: CASSQDPGNLYEQYF. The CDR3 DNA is TGTGCCAGCAGCCAAGACCCCGGGAATCTCTACGAGCAGTACTTC. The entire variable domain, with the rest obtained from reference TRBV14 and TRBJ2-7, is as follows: EAGVTQFPSHSVIEKGQTVTLRCDPISGHDNLYWYRRVMGKEIKFLLHFVKESKQDESGMPNNRFLAERTGGTYSTLKVQPAELEDSGVYFCASSQDPGNLYEQYFGPGTRLTVT.

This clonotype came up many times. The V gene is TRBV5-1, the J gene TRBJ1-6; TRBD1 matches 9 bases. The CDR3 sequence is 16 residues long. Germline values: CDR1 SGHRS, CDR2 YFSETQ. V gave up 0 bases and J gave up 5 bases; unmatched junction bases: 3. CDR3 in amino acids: CASSLGGTGNNSPLHF. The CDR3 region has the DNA TGCGCCAGCAGCTTGGGCGGGACAGGGAATAATTCACCCCTCCACTTT.

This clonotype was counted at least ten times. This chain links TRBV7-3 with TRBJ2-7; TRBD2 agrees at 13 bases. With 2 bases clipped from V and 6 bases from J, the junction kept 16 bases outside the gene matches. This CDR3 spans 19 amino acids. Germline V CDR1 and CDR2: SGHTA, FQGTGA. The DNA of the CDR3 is TGTGCCAGCAGCTTACCGGGACTAGCGGGGTGTTTACCCCTGGGCGAGCAGTACTTC. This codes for CASSLPGLAGCLPLGEQYF.

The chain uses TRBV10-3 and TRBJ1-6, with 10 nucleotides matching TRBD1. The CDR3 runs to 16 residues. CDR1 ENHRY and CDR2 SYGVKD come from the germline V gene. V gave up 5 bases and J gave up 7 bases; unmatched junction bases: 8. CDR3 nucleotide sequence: TGTGCCATCAGTAGCTTAGCGGGACAGGGGAATTCACCCCTCCACTTT. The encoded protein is CAISSLAGQGNSPLHF.

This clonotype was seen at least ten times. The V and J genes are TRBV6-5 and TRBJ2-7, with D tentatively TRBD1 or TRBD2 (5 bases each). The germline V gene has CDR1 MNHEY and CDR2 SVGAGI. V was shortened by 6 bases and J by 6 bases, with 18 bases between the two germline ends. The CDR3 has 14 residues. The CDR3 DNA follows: TGTGCCAGCAGAACCGGGACCGGCGTTCCCGAGCAGTACTTC. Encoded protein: CASRTGTGVPEQYF.

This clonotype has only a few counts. Written as DNA, the CDR3 is TGTGCCAGCACCCAAGGGGCATCCAGGGTTCAGCCCCAGCATTTT. Protein sequence: CASTQGASRVQPQHF. The rearrangement links TRBV6-1 to TRBJ1-5; a possible D gene is TRBD1 (5 bases). With 7 bases removed from V and 6 bases from J, the gap between germline ends came to 19 bases. Germline V gene data show CDR1 as MNHNS and CDR2 as SASEGT. This CDR3 comprises 15 residues.

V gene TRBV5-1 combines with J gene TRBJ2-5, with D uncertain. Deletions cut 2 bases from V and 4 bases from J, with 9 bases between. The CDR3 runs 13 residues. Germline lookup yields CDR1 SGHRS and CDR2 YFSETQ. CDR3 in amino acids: CASSFDPRETQYF. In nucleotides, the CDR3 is TGCGCCAGCAGCTTTGACCCACGAGAGACCCAGTACTTC.

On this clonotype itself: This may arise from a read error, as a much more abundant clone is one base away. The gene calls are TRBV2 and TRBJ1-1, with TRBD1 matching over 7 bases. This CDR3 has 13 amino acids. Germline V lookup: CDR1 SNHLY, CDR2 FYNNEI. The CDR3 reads CASSLGHSEGALF. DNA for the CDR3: TGTGCCAGCAGCTTGGGACATTCGGAGGGGGCTCTCTTT.

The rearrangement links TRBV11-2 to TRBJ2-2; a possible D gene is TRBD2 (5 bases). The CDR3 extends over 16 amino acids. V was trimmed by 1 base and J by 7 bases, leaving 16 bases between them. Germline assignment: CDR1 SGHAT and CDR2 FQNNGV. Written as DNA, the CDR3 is TGTGCCAGCAGCTTAGTTGGGAGTCACGTCGGCGGGGAGCTGTTTTTT. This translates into CASSLVGSHVGGELFF.

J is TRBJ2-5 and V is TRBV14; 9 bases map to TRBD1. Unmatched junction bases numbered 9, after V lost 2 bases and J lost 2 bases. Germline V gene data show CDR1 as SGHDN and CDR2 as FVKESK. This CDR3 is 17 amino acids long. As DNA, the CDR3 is TGTGCCAGCAGCCAATTAACGGGACAGGGTAGACAAGAGACCCAGTACTTC. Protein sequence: CASSQLTGQGRQETQYF.

The CDR3 sequence: CASSPQGDSGNTIYF. DNA of the CDR3: TGTGCCAGCTCACCACAGGGGGACTCTGGAAACACCATATATTTT. The J gene is TRBJ1-3, the V gene TRBV18, with D possibly matching TRBD1 (6 bases). V shed 1 base and J shed 0 bases, with 7 bases lying between them. Germline lookup yields CDR1 KGHSH and CDR2 LQKENI. The CDR3 spans 15 residues.